This T cell receptor (beta chain) was recovered during a study of T cells after yellow fever vaccination. As regards this clonotype: The antigen is unknown.

Researchers made TCR cDNA using 5'RACE template switching, and this step added a universal primer site and UMIs. Each CDR3 protein gets one entry after TCRdb re-called the 5' RACE reads with MiXCR. The data show approximately 350,000 distinct CDR3 sequences, with around a tenth seen just once and less than 20% held by the top ten. Broader study findings: Although most clonotypes did not, a small share appeared in both CD4 and CD8 compartments. FACS-sorted repertoires could contain abundant clonotypes contaminating from the bulk population.

The length of the CDR3 is 13 residues. The V and J ends lost 0 bases and 0 bases respectively, with 3 bases between them. The V gene's germline CDR1 is SGDLS and CDR2 YYNGEE. Sequenced here: PBMCs, sampled on the day of the first yellow fever vaccination. The TCR comes from a man between 18 and 35 years old who received the YFV17D yellow fever vaccine. The chain is built from TRBV9 and TRBJ2-5; D gene uncertain. CDR3 residues: CASSVADQETQYF. CDR3 sequence (DNA): TGTGCCAGCAGCGTAGCGGACCAAGAGACCCAGTACTTC.